This TCR beta chain was captured by sequencing in a study of OX40 agonist ivuxolimab in advanced cancers. Context from the whole study: Ivuxolimab was a fully human IgG2 agonistic monoclonal antibody targeting the costimulatory receptor OX40 (CD134). The purpose of peripheral TCRbeta sequencing was to test whether ivuxolimab changed TCR sequence diversity and led to clonal T-cell expansion. Intravenous ivuxolimab was administered to patients every 2 weeks at six dose levels: 0.01, 0.1, 0.3, 1.5, 3 and 10 mg/kg. The paper describes the monotherapy dose-escalation part (N of about 50 patients) of the phase I trial of ivuxolimab. Partial responses occurred in three dose-escalation patients: two with cutaneous melanoma and one with hepatocellular carcinoma. Patients were allowed to have had prior anti-PD-1, anti-PD-L1 or anti-CTLA-4 therapy, and approximately 40% of the dose-escalation patients had previously received checkpoint inhibitors. Of the 50 or so patients in dose escalation, about 20 had hepatocellular carcinoma, some 15 had melanoma, 9 had renal cell carcinoma and 9 had head and neck cancer. In the dose-escalation cohort, over 65% of patients were male, and the mean age was around 60 years, with a range of 23 to 79.

To sequence the TCRbeta CDR3 region, genomic DNA was isolated from the sorted cells. The immunoSEQ Assay was used for sequencing of TCRbeta CDR3 regions. The immuneACCESS repertoire file appears here via TCRdb, limited to in-frame rearrangements. These files lack a portion of the clones; in checked studies, under half of the deficit traces to unresolved V genes, and the cause of the others is not known. The sample table records over 45,000 clones; about 90% of these occur just once. The ten largest make up approximately 3.2% of the sample. The CDR3 runs 15 amino acids, cysteine and phenylalanine included. CDR3 DNA is the only sequence kept; it has 45 bases, read in frame from the first base. Looking up the germline V gene yields CDR1 MDHEN and CDR2 SYDVKM. The junction shows trimming of 4 bases on V and 7 bases on J, and the gene matches do not reach 8 bases of it. Concerning this clone: The antigen it binds to is not known. Within one base of it there is no much larger clone, and no base qualities were kept.

Paper-wide results and their limitations: At doses from 0.1 to 3.0 mg/kg, clonal expansion was seen in both CD4+ and CD8+ blood T cells between baseline and week 6. After ivuxolimab, CD8+ T cells had more expanded clones than CD4+ T cells on average. The antigen specificity of the peripheral T cells that underwent clonal expansion was not determined. Low levels of normalized T-cell clonal expansion were also shown by some nonresponding patients. In the 0.1-3.0 mg/kg groups, partial responders were among the patients with the lowest normalized peripheral clonal expansion, particularly in CD8+ T cells.

Patients with a history of autoimmune disease or receiving systemic immunosuppression were excluded from the trial. Peripheral blood for TCR sequencing was collected from all dose cohorts at baseline, on cycle 4 day 1, and on cycle 7 day 1. The samples were drawn from a first-in-human, open-label, multicenter phase I dose-escalation trial of ivuxolimab. Adults with locally advanced or metastatic head and neck squamous cell, hepatocellular, melanoma or renal cell carcinoma were enrolled in the trial. CD4+ and CD8+ T cells were sorted separately from peripheral blood before TCR sequencing. The clonotype comes from an adult with an advanced solid tumor such as melanoma, head and neck, liver or kidney cancer. The sequence links TRBV28 to TRBJ1-1, with 11 middle bases fitting TRBD1. Sequencing was performed on CD4+ or CD8+ T cells sorted from blood, taken in a trial of the OX40 agonist ivuxolimab. The DNA sequence is given as TGTGCCAGCAGTTATTCGGACAGGGGGCAGGTTGAAGCTTTCTTT. It is translated as CASSYSDRGQVEAFF.